The present T cell receptor (beta chain) was sequenced within a study of a mutant IDH1 vaccine in newly diagnosed glioma. Study details: Every participant had undergone radiotherapy, temozolomide, or both before, and most underwent both.

The V gene end was trimmed by 0 bases and the J gene end by 7 bases; junction bases not matched to a gene: 7. CDR1 and CDR2 from the germline V gene are SGHNT and YYREEE (reference sequence). The CDR3 has 15 residues. Study results and caveats: Of the patients, 85% to 95% had vaccine-induced immune responses. Seemingly, pseudoprogression had no relation to changes in the top peripheral T cell clonotypes.

TCRdb's table, derived via immunoSEQ multiplex PCR, lists solely in-frame clones and lacks some. The table has about 26,000 clones, under 85% seen once. A remark on this clone: Its antigen remains unknown.

As to time point: week 5, during vaccination. Doses of 300 ug of mutant IDH1 20-mer peptide were given with topical imiquimod. This chain connects TRBV5-4 to TRBJ2-1; 7 positions agree with TRBD2. The sequence was collected from a man in his forties with glioma. Some clones in this sample may be carry-over from other donors' samples. The sequencing used PBMCs, collected from a glioma patient whose treatment included an IDH1 peptide vaccine. The CDR3 reads CASSLAAGSVNEQFF. The CDR3 DNA follows: TGTGCCAGCAGCTTGGCAGCGGGGTCTGTGAATGAGCAGTTCTTC.